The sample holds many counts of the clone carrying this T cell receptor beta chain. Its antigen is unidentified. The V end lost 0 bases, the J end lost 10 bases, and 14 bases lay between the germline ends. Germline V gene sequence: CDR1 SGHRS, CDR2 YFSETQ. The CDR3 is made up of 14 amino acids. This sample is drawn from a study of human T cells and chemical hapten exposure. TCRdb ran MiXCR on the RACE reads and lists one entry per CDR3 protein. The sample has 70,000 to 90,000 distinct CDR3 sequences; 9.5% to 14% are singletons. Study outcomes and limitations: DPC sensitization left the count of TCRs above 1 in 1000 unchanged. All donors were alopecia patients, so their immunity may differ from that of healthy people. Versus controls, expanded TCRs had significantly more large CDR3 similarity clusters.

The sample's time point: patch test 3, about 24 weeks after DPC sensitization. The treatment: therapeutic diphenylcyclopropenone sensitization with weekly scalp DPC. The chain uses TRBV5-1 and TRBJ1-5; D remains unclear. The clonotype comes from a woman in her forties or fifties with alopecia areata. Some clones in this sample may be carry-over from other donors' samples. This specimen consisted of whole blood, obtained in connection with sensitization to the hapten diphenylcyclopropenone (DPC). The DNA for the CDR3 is TGCGCCAGCAGCTTGGACGGCCGGGATGGACCCCAGCATTTT. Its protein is CASSLDGRDGPQHF.